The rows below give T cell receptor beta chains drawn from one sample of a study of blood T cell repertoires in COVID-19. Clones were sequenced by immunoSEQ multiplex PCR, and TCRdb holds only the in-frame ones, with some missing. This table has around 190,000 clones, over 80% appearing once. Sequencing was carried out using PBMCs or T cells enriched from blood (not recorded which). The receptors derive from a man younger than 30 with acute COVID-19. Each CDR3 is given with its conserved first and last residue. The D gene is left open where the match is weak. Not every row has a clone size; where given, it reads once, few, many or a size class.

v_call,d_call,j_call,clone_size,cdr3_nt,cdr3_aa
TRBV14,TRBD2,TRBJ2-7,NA,TGTGCCAGCAGCCAAGATGGCGGGGGGTCCCACGAGCAGTACTTC,CASSQDGGGSHEQYF
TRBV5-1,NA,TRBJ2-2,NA,TGCGCCAGCAGCTTGGGCGGGATTGGCATCGGGGAGCTGTTTTTT,CASSLGGIGIGELFF
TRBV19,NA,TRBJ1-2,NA,TGTGCCAGTAGCCCCCACGGACAGGGCTACACCTTC,CASSPHGQGYTF
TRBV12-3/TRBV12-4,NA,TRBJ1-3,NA,TGTGCCAGCAGGGCTAGCTCTGGAAACACCATATATTTT,CASRASSGNTIYF
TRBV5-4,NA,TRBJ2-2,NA,TGTGCCAGCAGCGCCCGGGAAAACACCGGGGAGCTGTTTTTT,CASSARENTGELFF
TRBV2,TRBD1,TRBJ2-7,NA,TGTGCCAGCAGCGACGAACAGGGGTTCGAGCAGTACTTC,CASSDEQGFEQYF
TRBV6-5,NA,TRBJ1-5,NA,TGTGCCAGCGGATCGACAGGATATCAGCCCCAGCATTTT,CASGSTGYQPQHF
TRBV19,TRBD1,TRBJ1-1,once,TGTGCCAGTAGTTCGGACAGGGCCAAGGGAGCTTTCTTT,CASSSDRAKGAFF
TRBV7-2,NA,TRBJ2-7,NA,TGTGCCAGCACTTCGTACCGACAGGTCCCCTACGAGCAGTACTTC,CASTSYRQVPYEQYF
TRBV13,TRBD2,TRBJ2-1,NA,TGTGCCAGCAGCTTACGCGGACTAGCGGGATTCAATGAGCAGTTCTTC,CASSLRGLAGFNEQFF
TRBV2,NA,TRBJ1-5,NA,TGTGCCAGCTGGCAAGGGGCCTATAGCAATCAGCCCCAGCATTTT,CASWQGAYSNQPQHF
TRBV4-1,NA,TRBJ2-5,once,TGCGCCAGCAGCCAAGGACAGAATTGGGAGACCCAGTACTTC,CASSQGQNWETQYF
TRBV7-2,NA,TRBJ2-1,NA,TGTGCCAGCAGCTTAGTCTCTCCCTACAATGAGCAGTTCTTC,CASSLVSPYNEQFF
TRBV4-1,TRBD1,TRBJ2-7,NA,TGCGCCAGCAGCCCTCCGGGACAGGCCTACGAGCAGTACTTC,CASSPPGQAYEQYF
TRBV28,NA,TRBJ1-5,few,TGTGCCAGCTGTCCCCTCCGGGGATGGCAGCCCCAGCATTTT,CASCPLRGWQPQHF
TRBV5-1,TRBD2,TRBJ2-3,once,TGCGCCAGCAGCTATGGCGCGGGAGAATCAGATACGCAGTATTTT,CASSYGAGESDTQYF
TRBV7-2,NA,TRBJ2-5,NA,TGTGCCAGCAGCTTAGGCGGAGGGGCTCCACCGCCGTACTTC,CASSLGGGAPPPYF
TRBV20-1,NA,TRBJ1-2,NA,TGCAGTGCCGGGGACATCTATGGCTACACCTTC,CSAGDIYGYTF
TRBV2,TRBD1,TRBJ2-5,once,TGTGCCAGCAACTCGCAGGGGGCGACCCAGTACTTC,CASNSQGATQYF
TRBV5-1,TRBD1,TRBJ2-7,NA,TGCGCCAGCAGACTGGCGACAGGGGACTACGAGCAGTACTTC,CASRLATGDYEQYF
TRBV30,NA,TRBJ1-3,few,TGTGCCTGGTCGACAGATGTAAGCTCTGGAAACACCATATATTTT,CAWSTDVSSGNTIYF
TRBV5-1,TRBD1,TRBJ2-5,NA,TGCGCCAGTTCTCCTAGACAGGGTTTTTTTGAGACCCAGTACTTC,CASSPRQGFFETQYF